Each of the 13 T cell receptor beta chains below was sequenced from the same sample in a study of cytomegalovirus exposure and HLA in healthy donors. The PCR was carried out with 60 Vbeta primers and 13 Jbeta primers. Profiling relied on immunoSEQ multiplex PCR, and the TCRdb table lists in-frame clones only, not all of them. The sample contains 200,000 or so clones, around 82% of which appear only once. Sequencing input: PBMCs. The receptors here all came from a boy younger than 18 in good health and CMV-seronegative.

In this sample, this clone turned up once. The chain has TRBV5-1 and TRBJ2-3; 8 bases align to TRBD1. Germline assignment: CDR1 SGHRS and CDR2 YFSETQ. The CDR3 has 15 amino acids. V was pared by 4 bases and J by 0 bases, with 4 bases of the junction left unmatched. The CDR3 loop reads CASSAGGFSTDTQYF. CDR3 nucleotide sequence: TGCGCCAGCAGCGCAGGGGGCTTTAGCACAGATACGCAGTATTTT.

For the CDR3, the DNA is TGTGCCAGCAGCTCGGGTCACTCCATTCAGTACTTC. It codes for CASSSGHSIQYF. V is TRBV6-5 and J is TRBJ2-4; D not certain. Per germline, CDR1 MNHEY and CDR2 SVGAGI. The CDR3 is 12 residues long. The V end lost 6 bases, the J end lost 9 bases, and 12 bases lay between the germline ends.

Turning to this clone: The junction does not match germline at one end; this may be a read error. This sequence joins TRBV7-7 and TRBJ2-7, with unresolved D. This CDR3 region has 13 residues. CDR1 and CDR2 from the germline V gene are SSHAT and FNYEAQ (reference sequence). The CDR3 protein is CASSRQNSYEQYF. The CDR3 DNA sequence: TGTGCTAGCAGCCGACAAAACTCCTACGAGCAGTACTTC. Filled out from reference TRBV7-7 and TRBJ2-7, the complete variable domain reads GAGVSQSPRYKVTKRGQDVTLRCDPISSHATLYWYQQALGQGPEFLTYFNYEAQPDKSGLPSDRFSAERPEGSISTLTIQRTEQRDSAMYRCASSRQNSYEQYFGPGTRLTVT.

The CDR3 bases are TGTGCCAGCAGCTTGGGTGACATGAACACTGAAGCTTTCTTT. Protein sequence: CASSLGDMNTEAFF. This sequence joins TRBV5-8 and TRBJ1-1; no definite D call. CDR1 SGHTS and CDR2 YDEGEE come from the germline V gene. The CDR3 has 14 residues. The V gene lost 0 bases and the J gene lost 0 bases, with 6 bases spanning the gap.

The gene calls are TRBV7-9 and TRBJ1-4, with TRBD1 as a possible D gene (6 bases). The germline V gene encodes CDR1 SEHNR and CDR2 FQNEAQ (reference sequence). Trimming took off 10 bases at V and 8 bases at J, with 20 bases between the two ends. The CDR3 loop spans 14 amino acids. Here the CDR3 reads CATPLRGGQEKLFF. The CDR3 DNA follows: TGTGCCACCCCCCTCCGGGGGGGGCAAGAAAAACTGTTTTTT.

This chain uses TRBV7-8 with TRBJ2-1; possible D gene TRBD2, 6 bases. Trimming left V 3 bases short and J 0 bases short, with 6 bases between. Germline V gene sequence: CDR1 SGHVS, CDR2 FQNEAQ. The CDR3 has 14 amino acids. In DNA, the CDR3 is TGTGCCAGCAGCTTGGGGGGCTCCTACAATGAGCAGTTCTTC. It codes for CASSLGGSYNEQFF.

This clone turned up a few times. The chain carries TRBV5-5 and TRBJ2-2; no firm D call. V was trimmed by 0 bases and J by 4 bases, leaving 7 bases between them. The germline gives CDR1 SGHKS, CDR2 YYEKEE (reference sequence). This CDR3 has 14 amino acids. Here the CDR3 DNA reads TGTGCCAGCAGCTTGGTAGATCGCACCGGGGAGCTGTTTTTT. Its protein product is CASSLVDRTGELFF. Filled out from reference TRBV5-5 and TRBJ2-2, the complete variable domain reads DAGVTQSPTHLIKTRGQQVTLRCSPISGHKSVSWYQQVLGQGPQFIFQYYEKEERGRGNFPDRFSARQFPNYSSELNVNALLLGDSALYLCASSLVDRTGELFFGEGSRLTVL.

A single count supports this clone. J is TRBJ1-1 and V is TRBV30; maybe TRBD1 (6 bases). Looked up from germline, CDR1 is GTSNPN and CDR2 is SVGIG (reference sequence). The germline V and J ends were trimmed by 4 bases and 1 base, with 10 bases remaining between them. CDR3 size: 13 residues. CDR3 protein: CAWMIQGNTEAFF. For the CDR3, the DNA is TGTGCCTGGATGATACAGGGGAACACTGAAGCTTTCTTT.

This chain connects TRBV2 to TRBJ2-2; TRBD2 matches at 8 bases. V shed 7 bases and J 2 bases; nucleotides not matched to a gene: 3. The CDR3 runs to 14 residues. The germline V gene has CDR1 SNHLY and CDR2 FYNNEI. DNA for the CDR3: TGTGCCAGCAAGACTAGCGCCAACACCGGGGAGCTGTTTTTT. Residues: CASKTSANTGELFF.

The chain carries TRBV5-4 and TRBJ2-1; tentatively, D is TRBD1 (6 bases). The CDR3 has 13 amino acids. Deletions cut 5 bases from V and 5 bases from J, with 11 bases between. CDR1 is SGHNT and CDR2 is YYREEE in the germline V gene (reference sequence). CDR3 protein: CASRRDTDNEQFF. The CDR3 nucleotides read TGTGCCAGCAGAAGGGACACAGACAATGAGCAGTTCTTC.

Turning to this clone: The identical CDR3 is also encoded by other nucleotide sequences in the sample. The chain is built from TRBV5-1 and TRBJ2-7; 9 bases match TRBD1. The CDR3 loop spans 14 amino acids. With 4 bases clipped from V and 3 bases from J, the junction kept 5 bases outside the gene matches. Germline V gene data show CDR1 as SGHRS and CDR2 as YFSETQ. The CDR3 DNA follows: TGCGCCAGCAGCCTGGAGGGACAGGGCTACGAGCAGTACTTC. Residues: CASSLEGQGYEQYF.

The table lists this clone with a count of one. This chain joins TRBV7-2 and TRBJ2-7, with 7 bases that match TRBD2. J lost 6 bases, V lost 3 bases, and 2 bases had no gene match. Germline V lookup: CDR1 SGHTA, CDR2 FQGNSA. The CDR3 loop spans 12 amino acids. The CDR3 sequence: CASSLGGVEQYF. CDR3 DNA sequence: TGTGCCAGCAGCTTGGGAGGGGTCGAGCAGTACTTC.

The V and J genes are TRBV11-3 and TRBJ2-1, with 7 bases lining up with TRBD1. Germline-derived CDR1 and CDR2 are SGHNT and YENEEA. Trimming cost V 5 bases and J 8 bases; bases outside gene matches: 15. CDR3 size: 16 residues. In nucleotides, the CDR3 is TGTGCCAGCAGCCCCCGCCCGAGACAGGGACCCCATGAGCAGTTCTTC. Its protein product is CASSPRPRQGPHEQFF.